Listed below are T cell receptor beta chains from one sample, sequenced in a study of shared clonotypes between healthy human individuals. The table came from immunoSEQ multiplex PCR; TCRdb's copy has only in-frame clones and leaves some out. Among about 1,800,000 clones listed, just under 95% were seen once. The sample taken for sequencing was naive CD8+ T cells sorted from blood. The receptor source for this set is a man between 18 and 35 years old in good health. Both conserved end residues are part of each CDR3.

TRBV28 CASSLFRDRGYNEQFF
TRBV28 CASSPWDRGGNEQFF
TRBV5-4 CASSLSESTDTDTQYF
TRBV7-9 CASSSRAGSSEQYF
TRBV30 CAWNAGTGSYEQYF
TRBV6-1 CASSGVTGRSGTEAFF
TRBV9 CASSVESGSAEAFF
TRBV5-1 CASSLVEGEAFF
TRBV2 CASSLDYRDRERSGNTIYF
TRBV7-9 CASSSRQGAWNEQFF
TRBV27 CASSPAGTAYEQYF
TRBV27 CASSFPNYGYTF
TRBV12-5 CASGTPSGELFF
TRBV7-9 CASSSLAGGIQETQYF
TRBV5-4 CASSYPGAGTPSGANVLTF
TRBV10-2 CASSARMGEPYNEQFF
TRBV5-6 CASSLRGLAGGKTGELFF
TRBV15 CATSRVVGGSYEQYF
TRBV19 CASSSLTMNTEAFF
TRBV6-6 CASSYGQGEIGGYTF
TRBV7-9 CASSGASGDPNEQFF
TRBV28 CAAGTEKNIQYF
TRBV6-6 CASSPGTPYEQYF
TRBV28 CASSKRDRGSETQYF
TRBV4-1 CASSQETLAGTDTQYF
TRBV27 CASSWGITGDPYGYTF
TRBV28 CASSFRGVTGELFF
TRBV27 CASSWQRGLEGTSTDTQYF
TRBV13 CASSFPGSSEAFF
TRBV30 CAWGLVGLYNEQFF
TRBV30 CAWSVLTGADTQYF
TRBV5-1 CASSLAGTSTDTQYF
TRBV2 CASNIGTSDNEQFF
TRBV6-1 CASRATYNEQFF
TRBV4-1 CASSLGAANEKLFF
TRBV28 CASSLPRRGASQFTDTQYF
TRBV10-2 CASSETQGRDGYTF
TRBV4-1 CASSPLDRANYGYTF
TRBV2 CASSEWGVANEKLFF
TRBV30 CAWSISSGRARYEQYF
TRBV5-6 CASSILAAYEQYF
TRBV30 CAWTERTLTGELFF
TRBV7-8 CASSSAGGYEQYF
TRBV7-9 CASRGQETQYF
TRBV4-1 CASSLRGGRDNEQFF
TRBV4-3 CASSQEGAEDSTDTQYF
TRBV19 CASSFRDSRLSNTEAFF